This T cell receptor beta chain was identified during a study of breast tumors, draining lymph nodes, adjacent tissues (TCRdb year 2016). About the investigation overall: TCR beta repertoires were compared across tumor, adjacent nontumor tissue and axillary lymph nodes obtained from breast cancer patients. The study was designed to assess the relationships and possible T-cell exchange between tumor, surrounding tissue and draining lymph node repertoires in human breast cancer.

Its CDR3 holds 14 amino acids, cysteine through phenylalanine. The read is trimmed to its CDR3 DNA, 42 bases read in frame from base 1. V is clipped by 6 bases and J by 5 bases, and the sequence between their germline boundaries is 16 bases long. Lymph node samples came from the axillary draining lymph nodes of breast cancer patients. General conclusions and limits of the study: The conclusion that tumor T cells originate in lymph nodes was presented as consistent with a hypothesis rather than as directly demonstrated. Tumor T-cell repertoires showed less diversity than lymph node repertoires and more diversity than nontumor tissue repertoires, and tumor T-cell repertoires showed preferential V and J gene usage. Tumor and nontumor tissue repertoires were significantly more similar in luminal-like than in basal-like breast cancer. A scenario in which most tumor T cells derive from the lymph node and then expand within tumor tissue was judged to be consistent with the data.

There are many counts of this clonotype. Its cognate antigen has yet to be identified. No base qualities exist here, and no much larger clone lies one base off it. Sequenced on an Illumina HiSeq 2000. Multiplex PCR amplification was used to generate the TCR beta chain libraries. The amplified TCR beta chain products were analyzed by high-throughput sequencing. TCRdb redid the processing of the public reads, applying fastp at Q25 and MiXCR, and retained in-frame beta chains. Entries are consolidated by CDR3 protein sequence, retaining the most common genes and DNA. Here the sample has approximately 100,000 distinct CDR3 sequences; about 20% occur a single time. Roughly 1.2% of the sample goes to the ten largest clones.

This receptor was identified in a female donor with breast cancer. Some clones in this sample may be carry-over from other donors' samples. The rearranged segments are TRBV12-3 or TRBV12-4 and TRBJ1-2, with a weak D call of TRBD1 (6 bases match). Sequenced input: axillary lymph node tissue. The DNA sequence reads TGTGCCAGCAGCATTTCAGGGACACTTTATGGCTACACCTTC. The resulting protein is CASSISGTLYGYTF.